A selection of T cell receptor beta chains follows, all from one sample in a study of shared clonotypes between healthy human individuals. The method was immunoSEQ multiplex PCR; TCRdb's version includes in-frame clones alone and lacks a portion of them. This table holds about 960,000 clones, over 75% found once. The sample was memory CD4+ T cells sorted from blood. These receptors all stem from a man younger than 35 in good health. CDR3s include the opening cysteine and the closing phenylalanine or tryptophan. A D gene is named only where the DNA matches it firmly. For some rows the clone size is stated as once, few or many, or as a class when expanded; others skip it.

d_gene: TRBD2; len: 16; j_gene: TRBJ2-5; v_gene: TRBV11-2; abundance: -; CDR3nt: TGTGCCAGCAGCTTATCTAGCGGGGGGGCAGAGGAGACCCAGTACTTC; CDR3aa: CASSLSSGGAEETQYF
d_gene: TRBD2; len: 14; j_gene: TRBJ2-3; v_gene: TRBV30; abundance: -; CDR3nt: TGTGCCTGGGGACTAGCGGGGGGTGGAGATACGCAGTATTTT; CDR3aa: CAWGLAGGGDTQYF
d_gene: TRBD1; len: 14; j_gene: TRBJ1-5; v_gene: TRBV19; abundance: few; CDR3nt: TGTGCCAGTAGTCAGGGGGATGGCAATCAGCCCCAGCATTTT; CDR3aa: CASSQGDGNQPQHF
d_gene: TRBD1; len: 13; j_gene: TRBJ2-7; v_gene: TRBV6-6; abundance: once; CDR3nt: TGTGCCAGCCAGCGACAGGGGGTATGGGAGCAGTACTTC; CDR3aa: CASQRQGVWEQYF
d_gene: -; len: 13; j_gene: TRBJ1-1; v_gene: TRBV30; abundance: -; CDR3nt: TGTGCCTGGAGTAATAAATTGAACACTGAAGCTTTCTTT; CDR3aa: CAWSNKLNTEAFF
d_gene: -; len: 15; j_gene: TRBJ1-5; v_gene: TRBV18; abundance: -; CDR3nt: TGTGCCAGCTCGAAGGAGGTGGTGGGCAATCAGCCCCAGCATTTT; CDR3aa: CASSKEVVGNQPQHF
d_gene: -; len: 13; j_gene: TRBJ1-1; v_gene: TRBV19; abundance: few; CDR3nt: TGTGCCAGTAGTATAACAATGAACACTGAAGCTTTCTTT; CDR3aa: CASSITMNTEAFF
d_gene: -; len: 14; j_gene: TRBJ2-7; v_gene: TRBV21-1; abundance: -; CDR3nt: TGTGCCAGCATCCATCCCCAGGGGCTAAGAGAGCAGTACTTC; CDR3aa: CASIHPQGLREQYF
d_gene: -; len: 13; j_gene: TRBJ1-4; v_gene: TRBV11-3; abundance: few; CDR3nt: TGTGCCAGCAGCTTAAGTATGGGGGAAAAACTGTTTTTT; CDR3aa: CASSLSMGEKLFF
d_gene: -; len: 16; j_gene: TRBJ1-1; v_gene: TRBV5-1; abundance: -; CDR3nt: TGCGCCAGCAGCTTGGACGGAACCGCCATGAACACTGAAGCTTTCTTT; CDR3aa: CASSLDGTAMNTEAFF
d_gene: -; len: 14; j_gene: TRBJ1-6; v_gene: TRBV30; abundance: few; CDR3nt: TGTGCCTGGAGTGTATTGCAGGGAAACTCACCCCTCCACTTT; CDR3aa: CAWSVLQGNSPLHF
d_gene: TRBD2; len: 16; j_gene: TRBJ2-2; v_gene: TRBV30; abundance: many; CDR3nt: TGTGCCTGGAGTGCCCCGGGGGGGTCGAGAACCGGGGAGCTGTTTTTT; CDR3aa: CAWSAPGGSRTGELFF
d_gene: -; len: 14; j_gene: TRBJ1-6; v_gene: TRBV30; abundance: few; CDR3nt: TGTGCCTGGAAACCTGGATCGGATAATTCACCCCTCCACTTT; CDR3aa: CAWKPGSDNSPLHF
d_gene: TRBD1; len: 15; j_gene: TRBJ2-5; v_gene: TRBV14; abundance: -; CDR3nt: TGTGCCAGCAGCCACCCCGGGACAGGACCCAAGACCCAGTACTTC; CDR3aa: CASSHPGTGPKTQYF
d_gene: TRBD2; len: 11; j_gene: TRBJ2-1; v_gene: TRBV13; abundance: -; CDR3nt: TGTGCCAGCAGTTGGGGGGGTGAGCAGTTCTTC; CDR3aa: CASSWGGEQFF
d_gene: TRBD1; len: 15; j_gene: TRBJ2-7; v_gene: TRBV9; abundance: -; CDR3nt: TGTGCCAGCAGCGTCGGTCCGGACAGGGTCTACGAGCAGTACTTC; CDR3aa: CASSVGPDRVYEQYF
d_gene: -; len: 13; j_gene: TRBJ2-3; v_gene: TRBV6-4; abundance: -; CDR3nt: TGTGCCAGCAGTGTGGGAATTCCAGATACGCAGTATTTT; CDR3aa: CASSVGIPDTQYF
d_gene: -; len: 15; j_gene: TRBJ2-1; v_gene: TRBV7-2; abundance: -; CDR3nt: TGTGCCAGCAGCTTAGGAACTAGCTCCTACAATGAGCAGTTCTTC; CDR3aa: CASSLGTSSYNEQFF
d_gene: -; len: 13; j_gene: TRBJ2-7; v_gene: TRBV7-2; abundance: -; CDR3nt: TGTGCCAGCAGCTTCAGCAGGTCCTACGAGCAGTACTTC; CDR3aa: CASSFSRSYEQYF